A single sample gave rise to the 25 T cell receptor beta chains below, sequenced in a study of T cell changes during pregnancy in multiple sclerosis. Some clones are missing from TCRdb's copy, which holds only in-frame ones; the method was immunoSEQ multiplex PCR. The sample includes approximately 53,000 clones, 80% to 95% seen only once; the top ten take 0.55% to 0.65%. The sample was CD4+ T cells from peripheral blood mononuclear cells, taken after pregnancy. Receptors originate from a female donor in good health, enrolled as a control in a pregnancy study.

The chain is built from TRBV30 and TRBJ1-3; no firm D call. Trimming took off 0 bases at V and 0 bases at J, with 12 bases between the two ends. The V gene's germline CDR1 is GTSNPN and CDR2 SVGIG (reference sequence). The CDR3 extends over 16 amino acids. The CDR3 loop is CAWSVLVVGSGNTIYF. The CDR3 coding sequence is TGTGCCTGGAGTGTACTGGTCGTTGGCTCTGGAAACACCATATATTTT.

V usage is TRBV7-8 and J usage is TRBJ1-3; the match to TRBD1 covers 9 bases. Germline lookup yields CDR1 SGHVS and CDR2 FQNEAQ. The CDR3 is 16 amino acids. Trimming took 1 base from V and 2 from J; bases not matched to a gene: 3. The chain's CDR3 is CASSLGTGVTGNTIYF. CDR3 sequence (DNA): TGTGCCAGCAGCTTAGGGACAGGGGTTACTGGAAACACCATATATTTT.

The chain couples TRBV27 to TRBJ2-2; TRBD1 matches at 7 bases. Germline CDR1 is MNHEY and CDR2 is SMNVEV (reference sequence). V trimming: 6 bases; J trimming: 4 bases; junction bases outside the gene matches: 5. The CDR3 has 14 amino acids. The DNA of the CDR3 is TGTGCCAGCAGACCCGACAGGGCCACCGGGGAGCTGTTTTTT. This gives the protein CASRPDRATGELFF.

The V and J genes are TRBV2 and TRBJ1-4; 9 positions match TRBD1. The CDR3 is 15 amino acids. Looked up from germline, CDR1 is SNHLY and CDR2 is FYNNEI. The V gene end was trimmed by 4 bases and the J gene end by 7 bases; junction bases not matched to a gene: 7. The CDR3 protein is CASSGQGGQGEKLFF. Written as DNA, the CDR3 is TGTGCCAGCAGTGGACAGGGGGGCCAGGGTGAAAAACTGTTTTTT.

The chain has TRBV18 and TRBJ1-3, with 10 bases aligning to TRBD1. V was pared by 1 base and J by 3 bases, with 3 bases of the junction left unmatched. Germline values: CDR1 KGHSH, CDR2 LQKENI. This CDR3 is built from 16 residues. The CDR3 bases are TGTGCCAGCTCACCACAGACAGGGGGCAATGGAAACACCATATATTTT. Its translation: CASSPQTGGNGNTIYF.

Concerning this clone itself: One end of the junction is discordant with germline, which a read error may explain. V is TRBV7-9 and J is TRBJ2-7, with a weak D call TRBD1 (6 bases). The CDR3 is 13 amino acids. Germline V gives CDR1 SEHNR, CDR2 FQNEAQ (reference sequence). The CDR3 DNA reads as TGTGCCAGCAGTTCAGTACAGGGTGCAGAGGTTAACTTC. The encoded protein is CASSSVQGAEVNF.

V gene TRBV30 combines with J gene TRBJ1-1; TRBD1 might be the D (5 bases). Germline V lookup: CDR1 GTSNPN, CDR2 SVGIG (reference sequence). The CDR3 length is 12 residues. V was trimmed by 4 bases and J by 8 bases, leaving 14 bases between them. The CDR3 sequence: CAWTPMGGEAFF. CDR3 DNA: TGTGCCTGGACTCCAATGGGGGGAGAAGCTTTCTTT.

V gene TRBV5-1 combines with J gene TRBJ2-2; no clear D gene. This CDR3 is 12 amino acids long. Germline V gives CDR1 SGHRS, CDR2 YFSETQ. Trimming left V 0 bases short and J 6 bases short, with 3 bases between. This chain's CDR3 is CASSLGPGELFF. CDR3 sequence (DNA): TGCGCCAGCAGCTTGGGGCCCGGGGAGCTGTTTTTT.

This chain joins TRBV9 and TRBJ2-7; D is perhaps TRBD2 (5 bases). The CDR3 is 15 amino acids. The germline V gene has CDR1 SGDLS and CDR2 YYNGEE. The ends were cut back, 2 bases at V and 5 bases at J, with 17 bases in the middle. This CDR3 reads CASSVDAGGGDEQYF. In DNA, the CDR3 is TGTGCCAGCAGCGTCGATGCGGGCGGAGGCGACGAGCAGTACTTC.

The chain links TRBV11-2 to TRBJ2-3; D possibly corresponds to TRBD2 (6 bases). Germline CDR1 and CDR2: SGHAT and FQNNGV. V lost 3 bases and J 4 bases, leaving 8 bases between the germline ends. The CDR3 is made up of 13 amino acids. In DNA form, the CDR3 reads TGTGCCAGCAGCTTGGTAGCGGCAGATACGCAGTATTTT. This codes for CASSLVAADTQYF.

This chain connects TRBV27 to TRBJ2-3; D is perhaps TRBD2 (6 bases). Germline V gives CDR1 MNHEY, CDR2 SMNVEV (reference sequence). Trimming cost V 3 bases and J 2 bases, with 21 bases left between them. This CDR3 is 18 amino acids long. CDR3 region: CASSFWGVGGKTTDTQYF. CDR3 nucleotides: TGTGCCAGCAGTTTTTGGGGGGTGGGCGGGAAAACCACAGATACGCAGTATTTT.

DNA for the CDR3: TGTGCCAGCACCGGGGGAGGGCTTTCTATGAACACTGAAGCTTTCTTT. Its translation is CASTGGGLSMNTEAFF. This rearrangement joins TRBV21-1 to TRBJ1-1. TRBV21-1 is termed a pseudogene. This CDR3 spans 16 amino acids.

The genes are TRBV27 and TRBJ2-2; 7 positions agree with TRBD1. This CDR3 is 14 amino acids long. In germline, CDR1 is MNHEY, CDR2 SMNVEV (reference sequence). The J segment lost 4 bases and the V segment lost 7 bases, leaving 6 bases of the junction unmatched. CDR3 nucleotide sequence: TGTGCCAGCACGGAGACAGGGACCACCGGGGAGCTGTTTTTT. Amino acid sequence: CASTETGTTGELFF.

In its sample, this clone was seen once. This sequence joins TRBV4-2 and TRBJ1-1; 8 bases line up with TRBD1. There are 15 residues in the CDR3. In germline, CDR1 is LGHNA, CDR2 YNFKEQ. Trimming removed 3 bases from V and 6 bases from J; junction bases left unmatched: 9. CDR3 residues: CASSQDRTGIAEAFF. The CDR3 region has the DNA TGTGCCAGCAGCCAGGATAGGACAGGGATCGCTGAAGCTTTCTTT.

The chain employs TRBV2 and TRBJ1-1; TRBD1 aligns across 8 bases. The CDR3 loop spans 15 amino acids. Germline V lookup: CDR1 SNHLY, CDR2 FYNNEI. The V segment lost 7 bases and the J segment 1 base; nucleotides outside the gene matches: 8. The CDR3 sequence: CASIWDRRSNTEAFF. CDR3 coding DNA: TGTGCCAGCATTTGGGACAGGCGTTCGAACACTGAAGCTTTCTTT.

V usage is TRBV29-1 and J usage is TRBJ2-3; tentatively, D is TRBD2 (6 bases). This CDR3 spans 13 amino acids. From germline, CDR1 is SQVTM and CDR2 ANQGSEA. Trimming left V 7 bases short and J 2 bases short, with 13 bases between. The DNA of the CDR3 is TGCAGCGGCGGAGGAGGGACCACAGATACGCAGTATTTT. It encodes CSGGGGTTDTQYF.

In this sample, this clone turned up once. The chain links TRBV30 to TRBJ2-3, with TRBD1 matching over 8 bases. This CDR3 is built from 15 residues. CDR1 is GTSNPN and CDR2 is SVGIG in the germline V gene (reference sequence). Germline trimming cut 2 bases from V and 2 bases from J; bases unmatched to any gene: 6. The CDR3: CAWSQGAPITDTQYF. CDR3 DNA sequence: TGTGCCTGGAGTCAGGGGGCCCCTATCACAGATACGCAGTATTTT.

This clone was recorded once. The chain links TRBV20-1 to TRBJ1-2, with D possibly matching TRBD1 (6 bases). The length of the CDR3 is 11 residues. The germline V gene encodes CDR1 DFQATT and CDR2 SNEGSKA (reference sequence). The V end was cut by 7 bases, the J end by 6 bases, with 12 bases between. CDR3 in amino acids: CSVYRANGYTF. The CDR3 DNA sequence: TGCAGTGTGTACAGGGCTAATGGCTACACCTTC.

The chain links TRBV29-1 to TRBJ1-1; the D is unclear. From germline, CDR1 is SQVTM and CDR2 ANQGSEA. The V and J ends lost 8 bases and 0 bases respectively, with 7 bases between them. CDR3 length equals 11 residues. The CDR3 region has the DNA TGCAGCTCCAAAATGAACACTGAAGCTTTCTTT. Residues: CSSKMNTEAFF. The variable domain in full, with the rest retrieved from reference TRBV29-1 and TRBJ1-1, is SAVISQKPSRDICQRGTSLTIQCQVDSQVTMMFWYRQQPGQSLTLIATANQGSEATYESGFVIDKFPISRPNLTFSTLTVSNMSPEDSSIYLCSSKMNTEAFFGQGTRLTVV.

The sample holds a few counts of this clone. This chain uses TRBV7-9 with TRBJ1-1, with 10 bases lining up with TRBD1. The CDR3 has 12 amino acids. Germline V gene sequence: CDR1 SEHNR, CDR2 FQNEAQ (reference sequence). The V gene end was trimmed by 5 bases and the J gene end by 9 bases; junction bases not matched to a gene: 3. For the CDR3, the DNA is TGTGCCAGCAGCCGGGACAGGGGAAAAGCTTTCTTT. Translated: CASSRDRGKAFF.

The chain uses TRBV5-1 and TRBJ2-5, with D possibly being TRBD2 (5 bases). The CDR3 covers 15 residues. Germline CDR1 is SGHRS and CDR2 is YFSETQ. V gave up 0 bases and J gave up 2 bases, with 11 bases separating them. The CDR3, as DNA: TGCGCCAGCAGCTTGGTATCCGGGATTCAAGAGACCCAGTACTTC. Translated: CASSLVSGIQETQYF.

V gene TRBV30 combines with J gene TRBJ1-1, with 9 nucleotides matching TRBD1. CDR3 length equals 14 residues. Germline V gene lookup returns CDR1 GTSNPN and CDR2 SVGIG (reference sequence). V lost 1 base to trimming and J lost 11 bases; unmatched junction nucleotides: 11. The CDR3 region is CAWSARGTGTGAFF. The CDR3, as DNA: TGTGCCTGGAGTGCCCGGGGGACAGGGACGGGGGCTTTCTTT.

This sequence joins TRBV5-4 and TRBJ2-1; TRBD2 might be the D (6 bases). The CDR3 sequence is 15 residues long. Germline loops: CDR1 SGHNT, CDR2 YYREEE (reference sequence). V lost 4 bases and J lost 6, with 17 bases in between. CDR3 loop: CASSATSNSGNEQFF. CDR3 in DNA: TGTGCCAGCAGCGCCACTAGCAATTCCGGCAATGAGCAGTTCTTC.

The gene calls are TRBV5-1 and TRBJ2-2; D unclear. The germline CDR1 and CDR2 sequences are SGHRS and YFSETQ. Trimming removed 0 bases from V and 0 bases from J, with 12 bases in between. CDR3 size: 17 residues. This CDR3 is CASSLGATLPNTGELFF. The CDR3 DNA reads as TGCGCCAGCAGCTTGGGGGCCACGCTACCGAACACCGGGGAGCTGTTTTTT.

The chain uses TRBV21-1 and TRBJ2-7; the D call of TRBD2 is as the table states it, not checked on the DNA. TRBV21-1 is a pseudogene. The CDR3 extends over 18 amino acids. DNA of the CDR3: TGTGCCAGCAGCAAAGCTTGGACTAGCGCACTAGGGGCTTACGAGCAGTACTTC. This gives the protein CASSKAWTSALGAYEQYF.